The 14 T cell receptor beta chains reported below all come from one sample, sequenced in a study of blood T cell repertoires in COVID-19. Profiled with immunoSEQ multiplex PCR; TCRdb holds only in-frame clones, not every one. This table has 99,000 or so clones, roughly 82% appearing once. Sequencing used peripheral blood. Receptor source: a man between 60 and 75 years old with acute or convalescent COVID-19.

The chain carries TRBV20-1 and TRBJ1-2; no definite D call. The germline gives CDR1 DFQATT, CDR2 SNEGSKA (reference sequence). CDR3 length: 11 residues. Trimming stripped 3 bases from V and 2 bases from J, with 4 bases between. DNA of the CDR3: TGCAGTGCTAGCGTGAACTATGGCTACACCTTC. Its protein product is CSASVNYGYTF.

The CDR3 DNA sequence: TGTGCCAGCAGCGCCTGGACTAGCGGGAGCTACGAGCAGTACTTC. As protein: CASSAWTSGSYEQYF. The chain links TRBV7-2 to TRBJ2-7, with 13 bases identical to TRBD2. CDR3 size: 15 residues. Looked up from germline, CDR1 is SGHTA and CDR2 is FQGNSA. J gave up 3 bases and V 5 bases, and 4 bases lay outside the gene matches. The full variable domain, rest sourced from reference TRBV7-2 and TRBJ2-7, is GAGVSQSPSNKVTEKGKDVELRCDPISGHTALYWYRQSLGQGLEFLIYFQGNSAPDKSGLPSDRFSAERTGGSVSTLTIQRTQQEDSAVYLCASSAWTSGSYEQYFGPGTRLTVT.

The chain joins TRBV7-6 to TRBJ2-1, with 7 nucleotides matching TRBD2. The CDR3 has 15 residues. The germline V gene has CDR1 SGHVS and CDR2 FNYEAQ. Trimming cost V 5 bases and J 4 bases; bases outside gene matches: 8. CDR3 region: CASSPQRGTYNEQFF. In DNA, the CDR3 is TGTGCCAGCAGCCCGCAGCGGGGTACTTACAATGAGCAGTTCTTC. Using reference TRBV7-6 and TRBJ2-1 for the parts outside the CDR3, the full variable domain is GAGVSQSPRYKVTKRGQDVALRCDPISGHVSLYWYRQALGQGPEFLTYFNYEAQQDKSGLPNDRFSAERPEGSISTLTIQRTEQRDSAMYRCASSPQRGTYNEQFFGPGTRLTVL.

This clone was detected a few times. This chain connects TRBV7-2 to TRBJ1-5, with a weak D call TRBD1 (5 bases). Germline CDR1 SGHTA, CDR2 FQGNSA. CDR3 size: 16 residues. V was shortened by 2 bases and J by 0 bases, with 11 bases between the two germline ends. The CDR3 DNA sequence: TGTGCCAGCAGCTTACAGGGCCCTTATAGCAATCAGCCCCAGCATTTT. Protein: CASSLQGPYSNQPQHF.

This clone was seen once. The rearrangement joins TRBV28 to TRBJ2-3; 9 bases match TRBD2. The CDR3 is 15 residues long. Germline values: CDR1 MDHEN, CDR2 SYDVKM. Unmatched junction bases numbered 8, after V lost 5 bases and J lost 5 bases. For the CDR3, the DNA is TGTGCCAGCAGTCTGACTAGCGGACATAAAGATACGCAGTATTTT. This sequence encodes CASSLTSGHKDTQYF.

V gene TRBV7-2 combines with J gene TRBJ1-1; D is possibly TRBD1 (5 bases). The CDR3 sequence is 14 residues long. Germline CDR1 reads SGHTA; CDR2 reads FQGNSA. V was trimmed by 5 bases and J by 4 bases, leaving 14 bases between them. CDR3 sequence (DNA): TGTGCCAGCAGCCAAGATAGGGGCGGCACTGAAGCTTTCTTT. Amino acid sequence: CASSQDRGGTEAFF.

J is TRBJ1-1 and V is TRBV6-6; TRBD1 is a possible D gene (6 bases). Trimming took off 0 bases at V and 5 bases at J, with 13 bases between the two ends. This CDR3 has 15 amino acids. Germline CDR1 reads MNHNY; CDR2 reads SVGAGI (reference sequence). The CDR3 reads CASSYSPPQGTEAFF. CDR3 DNA: TGTGCCAGCAGTTACTCTCCCCCGCAGGGGACTGAAGCTTTCTTT.

V and J are TRBV7-2 and TRBJ1-5; no firm D call. Germline lookup yields CDR1 SGHTA and CDR2 FQGNSA. CDR3 length: 16 amino acids. Deletions cut 5 bases from V and 0 bases from J, with 14 bases between. The CDR3 DNA follows: TGTGCCAGCAGCCTTAATGTCGGTCTTAGCAATCAGCCCCAGCATTTT. Translation: CASSLNVGLSNQPQHF.

The gene calls are TRBV7-2 and TRBJ2-3, with 12 bases aligning to TRBD2. Germline-derived CDR1 and CDR2 are SGHTA and FQGNSA. V gave up 0 bases and J gave up 3 bases; unmatched junction bases: 4. The CDR3 totals 17 residues. In DNA, the CDR3 is TGTGCCAGCAGCTTAGCGGGGGGGACTAGCGGGACAGATACGCAGTATTTT. Translation: CASSLAGGTSGTDTQYF.

As for this clone: This specimen includes other DNA sequences encoding the same CDR3. This sequence joins TRBV18 and TRBJ1-5; weak D call: TRBD1 (5 bases). CDR1 is KGHSH and CDR2 is LQKENI in the germline V gene. Deletions cut 2 bases from V and 4 bases from J, with 9 bases between. This CDR3 spans 14 amino acids. The CDR3 is CASSPGQGNQPQHF. The CDR3 coding sequence is TGTGCCAGCTCACCAGGGCAGGGTAATCAGCCCCAGCATTTT.

The V call is TRBV6-6, the J call TRBJ2-7; 12 nucleotides line up with TRBD1. J gave up 6 bases and V 5 bases, and 5 bases lay outside the gene matches. Germline V CDR1 and CDR2: MNHNY, SVGAGI (reference sequence). The CDR3 is 14 residues long. The DNA of the CDR3 is TGTGCCAGCAGTCCGGGACAGGGGGCAGCCGAGCAGTACTTC. Translating gives CASSPGQGAAEQYF.

The V call is TRBV5-1, the J call TRBJ2-3; TRBD2 is a possible D gene (7 bases). The V end was cut by 4 bases, the J end by 2 bases, with 14 bases between. This CDR3 is built from 15 residues. In germline, CDR1 is SGHRS, CDR2 YFSETQ. The CDR3 is CASSPGGGFTDTQYF. CDR3 coding DNA: TGCGCCAGCAGCCCGGGGGGCGGTTTCACAGATACGCAGTATTTT.

This clone was counted once. The CDR3 is CASSPTSYREIEAFF. The DNA of the CDR3 is TGTGCCAGCAGCCCAACCTCCTACAGGGAAATAGAAGCTTTCTTT. The gene calls are TRBV9 and TRBJ1-1, with D maybe TRBD1 (6 bases). The germline gives CDR1 SGDLS, CDR2 YYNGEE. V was shortened by 4 bases and J by 8 bases, with 21 bases between the two germline ends. The CDR3 spans 15 residues. The variable domain in full, with the rest retrieved from reference TRBV9 and TRBJ1-1, is DSGVTQTPKHLITATGQRVTLRCSPRSGDLSVYWYQQSLDQGLQFLIQYYNGEERAKGNILERFSAQQFPDLHSELNLSSLELGDSALYFCASSPTSYREIEAFFGQGTRLTVV.

This clone has a handful of counts. As DNA, the CDR3 is TGTGCCAGCGGACAGGGCACTGAAGCTTTCTTT. Protein: CASGQGTEAFF. The rearrangement links TRBV6-5 to TRBJ1-1, with 8 bases lining up with TRBD1. The CDR3 has 11 residues. Trimming cost V 8 bases and J 4 bases; bases outside gene matches: 0. The germline V gene has CDR1 MNHEY and CDR2 SVGAGI.